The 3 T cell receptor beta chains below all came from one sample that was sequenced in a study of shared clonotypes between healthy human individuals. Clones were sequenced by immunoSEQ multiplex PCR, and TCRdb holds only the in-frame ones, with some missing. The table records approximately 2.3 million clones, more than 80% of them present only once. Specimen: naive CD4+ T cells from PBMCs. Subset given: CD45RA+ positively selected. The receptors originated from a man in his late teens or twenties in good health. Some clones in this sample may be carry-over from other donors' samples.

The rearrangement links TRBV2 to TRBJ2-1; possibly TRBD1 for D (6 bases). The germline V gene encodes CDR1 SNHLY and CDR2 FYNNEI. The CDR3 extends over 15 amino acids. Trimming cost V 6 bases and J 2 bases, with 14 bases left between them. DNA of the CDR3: TGTGCCAGCAGCGGGGACATCTTAACCTACAATGAGCAGTTCTTC. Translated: CASSGDILTYNEQFF.

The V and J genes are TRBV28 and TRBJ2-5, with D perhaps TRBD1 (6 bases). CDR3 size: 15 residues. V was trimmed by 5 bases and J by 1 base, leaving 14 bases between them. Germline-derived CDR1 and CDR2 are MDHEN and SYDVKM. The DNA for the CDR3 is TGTGCCAGCAGTGCCCTGACAGGAAGCCAAGAGACCCAGTACTTC. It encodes CASSALTGSQETQYF.

The CDR3 region is CAISERLTLTDTIYF. The CDR3 bases are TGTGCCATCAGTGAAAGGTTAACGTTGACTGACACCATATATTTT. This chain joins TRBV10-3 and TRBJ1-3, with D unclear. The CDR3 covers 15 residues. With 3 bases removed from V and 8 bases from J, the gap between germline ends came to 17 bases. CDR1 is ENHRY, CDR2 SYGVKD, per germline.